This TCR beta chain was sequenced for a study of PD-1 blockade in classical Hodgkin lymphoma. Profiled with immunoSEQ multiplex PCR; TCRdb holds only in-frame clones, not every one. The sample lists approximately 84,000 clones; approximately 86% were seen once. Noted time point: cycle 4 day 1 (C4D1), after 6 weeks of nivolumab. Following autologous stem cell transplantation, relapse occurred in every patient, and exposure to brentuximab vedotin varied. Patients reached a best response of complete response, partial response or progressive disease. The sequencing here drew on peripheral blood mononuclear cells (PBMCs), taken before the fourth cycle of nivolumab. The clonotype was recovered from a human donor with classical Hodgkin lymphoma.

The CDR3 here is CASSGLAGVETQYF. CDR3 nucleotide sequence: TGTGCCAGCAGTGGACTAGCGGGAGTAGAGACCCAGTACTTC. The gene calls are TRBV6-5 and TRBJ2-5; TRBD2 matches at 13 bases. CDR3 length: 14 residues. The trim removed 5 bases at V and 4 bases at J, leaving 1 base unmatched. Germline assignment: CDR1 MNHEY and CDR2 SVGAGI.